Following are 27 T cell receptor beta chains from one sample sequenced in a study of shared clonotypes between healthy human individuals. Only in-frame clones appear in the TCRdb table, and some are missing; sequencing was by immunoSEQ multiplex PCR. The data hold over a million clones, with roughly 96% observed a single time. The sequenced sample was naive CD4+ T cells sorted from blood. Documented subset: CD45RA+ positively selected. The receptor source for this set is a man under 40 in good health.

The chain uses TRBV27 and TRBJ2-7; 8 bases fit TRBD1. V was clipped by 4 bases and J by 0 bases; unmatched bases: 5. CDR1 is MNHEY, CDR2 SMNVEV, per germline (reference sequence). This CDR3 is built from 15 residues. CDR3 bases: TGTGCCAGCAGTTCCCGGCAGGGGGCCTCCTACGAGCAGTACTTC. This encodes CASSSRQGASYEQYF.

The V gene is TRBV19, the J gene TRBJ2-1, with 10 bases that match TRBD2. Germline V CDR1 and CDR2: LNHDA, SQIVND (reference sequence). V lost 3 bases, J lost 10 bases, and 6 bases stayed unmatched. The CDR3 contains 14 residues. The CDR3: CASSIQLAGDEQFF. As DNA, the CDR3 is TGTGCCAGTAGTATTCAGCTAGCGGGAGACGAGCAGTTCTTC.

The chain combines TRBV5-6 with TRBJ2-1; D gene unclear. Between the trimmed V and J ends, which lost 4 bases and 9 bases, there was a span of 11 bases. Germline assignment: CDR1 SGHDT and CDR2 YYEEEE. This CDR3 has 12 residues. As DNA, the CDR3 is TGTGCCAGCAGCGCCTTCGGTGGTGAGCAGTTCTTC. This encodes CASSAFGGEQFF.

The rearrangement links TRBV2 to TRBJ2-1; 7 bases line up with TRBD2. V shed 7 bases and J 4 bases; nucleotides not matched to a gene: 7. Germline V gene lookup returns CDR1 SNHLY and CDR2 FYNNEI. This CDR3 has 14 residues. For the CDR3, the DNA is TGTGCCAGCAAGCGGGAAAGACAGTACAATGAGCAGTTCTTC. It is translated as CASKRERQYNEQFF. The variable domain in full, with the rest retrieved from reference TRBV2 and TRBJ2-1, is EPEVTQTPSHQVTQMGQEVILRCVPISNHLYFYWYRQILGQKVEFLVSFYNNEISEKSEIFDDQFSVERPDGSNFTLKIRSTKLEDSAMYFCASKRERQYNEQFFGPGTRLTVL.

This sequence joins TRBV7-9 and TRBJ2-1, with TRBD2 identical over 12 bases. Germline V gene sequence: CDR1 SEHNR, CDR2 FQNEAQ (reference sequence). The CDR3 sequence is 13 residues long. V was pared by 11 bases and J by 7 bases, with 6 bases of the junction left unmatched. CDR3 protein: CALAGGFRNEQFF. The CDR3, as DNA: TGTGCCCTAGCGGGAGGGTTCCGGAATGAGCAGTTCTTC. Supplemented by reference TRBV7-9 and TRBJ2-1, the full variable domain reads DTGVSQNPRHKITKRGQNVTFRCDPISEHNRLYWYRQTLGQGPEFLTYFQNEAQLEKSRLLSDRFSAERPKGSFSTLEIQRTEQGDSAMYLCALAGGFRNEQFFGPGTRLTVL.

Details on this clone: This same CDR3 is encoded by further DNA sequences in the sample. The chain links TRBV4-1 to TRBJ1-4; D is uncertain. Trimming removed 4 bases at V and 7 bases at J, with 10 bases between. CDR3 size: 13 residues. CDR1 is MGHRA, CDR2 YSYEKL, per germline. CDR3 residues: CASSPRQGEKLFF. CDR3 DNA sequence: TGCGCCAGCAGCCCCCGACAAGGTGAAAAACTGTTTTTT.

The chain links TRBV2 to TRBJ1-5; 8 positions agree with TRBD1. The germline V gene has CDR1 SNHLY and CDR2 FYNNEI. The CDR3 totals 14 residues. V lost 4 bases and J lost 3; bases outside the gene matches: 2. The CDR3 DNA reads as TGTGCCAGCAGTGTGGACAGGGACAATCAGCCCCAGCATTTT. Encoded protein: CASSVDRDNQPQHF.

V is TRBV2 and J is TRBJ1-3; 7 nucleotides line up with TRBD1. The CDR3 consists of 14 residues. J gave up 8 bases and V 6 bases, and 10 bases lay outside the gene matches. Germline V gene data show CDR1 as SNHLY and CDR2 as FYNNEI. CDR3 residues: CASRGDSLRDTIYF. The CDR3, as DNA: TGTGCCAGCAGGGGGGACAGCCTGCGAGACACCATATATTTT. Full variable domain (missing parts from reference TRBV2 and TRBJ1-3): EPEVTQTPSHQVTQMGQEVILRCVPISNHLYFYWYRQILGQKVEFLVSFYNNEISEKSEIFDDQFSVERPDGSNFTLKIRSTKLEDSAMYFCASRGDSLRDTIYFGEGSWLTVV.

The V and J genes are TRBV28 and TRBJ1-2, with 7 bases matching TRBD1. Germline lookup yields CDR1 MDHEN and CDR2 SYDVKM. V shed 7 bases, J shed 7 bases, and the junction held 9 bases outside the gene matches. The CDR3 loop spans 13 amino acids. CDR3 protein: CASTGRSGGGYTF. CDR3 nucleotide sequence: TGTGCCAGCACCGGGCGGTCAGGGGGTGGCTACACCTTC.

This chain uses TRBV7-2 with TRBJ2-5; maybe TRBD1 (6 bases). Germline V gene sequence: CDR1 SGHTA, CDR2 FQGNSA. This CDR3 is 13 amino acids long. V lost 9 bases and J 4 bases, leaving 15 bases between the germline ends. The CDR3 DNA reads as TGTGCCAGTTACAGGGAGACGGGAGAGACCCAGTACTTC. This encodes CASYRETGETQYF.

The chain recombines TRBV5-1 with TRBJ2-3; a possible D gene is TRBD1 (5 bases). CDR3 length: 15 residues. Trimming took 4 bases from V and 2 from J, leaving 14 bases between them. Germline lookup yields CDR1 SGHRS and CDR2 YFSETQ. CDR3 region: CASSRGTLITDTQYF. The DNA for the CDR3 is TGCGCCAGCAGCAGGGGCACACTAATCACAGATACGCAGTATTTT.

This clone was picked up one time. In DNA form, the CDR3 reads TGTGCCAGCAGCTTGTTGTCAAACTCCTACGAGCAGTACTTC. It specifies CASSLLSNSYEQYF. The V and J genes are TRBV5-6 and TRBJ2-7; D is undetermined. The ends were cut back, 1 base at V and 0 bases at J, with 8 bases in the middle. Germline assignment: CDR1 SGHDT and CDR2 YYEEEE. The CDR3 covers 14 residues. Supplemented by reference TRBV5-6 and TRBJ2-7, the full variable domain reads DAGVTQSPTHLIKTRGQQVTLRCSPKSGHDTVSWYQQALGQGPQFIFQYYEEEERQRGNFPDRFSGHQFPNYSSELNVNALLLGDSALYLCASSLLSNSYEQYFGPGTRLTVT.

This sequence joins TRBV7-9 and TRBJ2-1; D might be TRBD1 (5 bases). This CDR3 region has 18 residues. Germline lookup yields CDR1 SEHNR and CDR2 FQNEAQ (reference sequence). The V and J ends lost 5 bases and 5 bases respectively, with 25 bases between them. The DNA of the CDR3 is TGTGCCAGCAGCCTTAACCGGCTGGGCAGGGTTATCCACAATGAGCAGTTCTTC. Translated: CASSLNRLGRVIHNEQFF.

The V gene is TRBV10-1, the J gene TRBJ2-1; TRBD2 aligns across 8 bases. Germline CDR1 is WNHNN and CDR2 is SYGVQD (reference sequence). This CDR3 spans 18 amino acids. The ends lost 0 bases at V and 6 bases at J; junction bases unmatched: 13. The CDR3 DNA reads as TGCGCCAGCAGTGAGTCCCGGACTAGCCCTTGGGGGATCAATGAGCAGTTCTTC. Protein product: CASSESRTSPWGINEQFF.

The rearrangement links TRBV5-1 to TRBJ2-2; the match to TRBD2 covers 9 bases. CDR3 length: 17 residues. Germline V gene data show CDR1 as SGHRS and CDR2 as YFSETQ. The junction had 11 bases not matched to a gene; V was cut back by 1 base and J by 7 bases. The CDR3 bases are TGCGCCAGCAGCTTGAGGCAGTTGCGGGAGGGCCTCGGGGAGCTGTTTTTT. Protein product: CASSLRQLREGLGELFF.

The chain couples TRBV7-6 to TRBJ1-5; no clear D. The CDR3 is 15 residues long. The germline V and J ends were trimmed by 0 bases and 2 bases, with 8 bases remaining between them. CDR1 SGHVS and CDR2 FNYEAQ come from the germline V gene. Here the CDR3 DNA reads TGTGCCAGCAGCTTAGCCCAGGATGGCAATCAGCCCCAGCATTTT. Encoded protein: CASSLAQDGNQPQHF.

The rearrangement joins TRBV10-2 to TRBJ2-7; the match to TRBD2 covers 7 bases. Trimming removed 0 bases from V and 2 bases from J; junction bases left unmatched: 4. CDR3 length: 15 residues. The germline gives CDR1 WSHSY, CDR2 SAAADI. CDR3 amino acids: CASSESGDYTYEQYF. Here the CDR3 DNA reads TGCGCCAGCAGTGAGTCTGGGGACTATACCTACGAGCAGTACTTC.

The chain has TRBV11-3 and TRBJ2-3, with 12 bases aligning to TRBD2. Per the germline V gene, CDR1 is SGHNT and CDR2 is YENEEA. Trimming took 1 base from V and 4 from J; bases not matched to a gene: 9. The CDR3 is made up of 18 amino acids. Written as DNA, the CDR3 is TGTGCCAGCAGCTTAGGACTCAGACTAGCGGGAGACCCAGATACGCAGTATTTT. Its protein product is CASSLGLRLAGDPDTQYF.

This chain's CDR3 is CASSLEGQETQYF. CDR3 sequence (DNA): TGTGCCAGCAGTCTGGAGGGCCAAGAGACCCAGTACTTC. The chain links TRBV28 to TRBJ2-5, with D tentatively TRBD2 (6 bases). The CDR3 is 13 residues long. CDR1 and CDR2 from the germline V gene are MDHEN and SYDVKM. Trimming took off 5 bases at V and 1 base at J, with 8 bases between the two ends.

The V and J genes are TRBV4-3 and TRBJ2-5; 12 bases match TRBD2. V gave up 4 bases and J gave up 4 bases; unmatched junction bases: 1. Germline V gene lookup returns CDR1 LGHNA and CDR2 YSLEER. The CDR3 is 14 amino acids. The CDR3 here is CASSRGLAGETQYF. The CDR3 DNA reads TGCGCCAGCAGCCGGGGACTAGCGGGAGAGACCCAGTACTTC.

The J gene is TRBJ2-3, the V gene TRBV5-1, with 11 positions matching TRBD2. Germline V CDR1 and CDR2: SGHRS, YFSETQ. V lost 1 base and J lost 2; bases outside the gene matches: 3. This CDR3 has 16 residues. Here the CDR3 DNA reads TGCGCCAGCAGCTTGACTAGCGGGAGTCCCACAGATACGCAGTATTTT. Translated: CASSLTSGSPTDTQYF.

This clone was found once. The CDR3 nucleotides are TGTGCCAGCAGTCCGGGACAGGCTAGGATTCGGGAGACCCAGTACTTC. Its protein product is CASSPGQARIRETQYF. The J gene is TRBJ2-5, the V gene TRBV28; 8 positions match TRBD1. From germline, CDR1 is MDHEN and CDR2 SYDVKM. Trimming removed 5 bases from V and 5 bases from J; junction bases left unmatched: 13. The CDR3 has 16 residues.

J is TRBJ2-1 and V is TRBV7-8, with D possibly TRBD2 on 5 matching bases. Per germline, CDR1 SGHVS and CDR2 FQNEAQ. The CDR3 extends over 16 amino acids. The ends were cut back, 5 bases at V and 0 bases at J, with 14 bases in the middle. CDR3 nucleotides: TGTGCCAGCAGCACAGTACGGGGTCTCTCCTACAATGAGCAGTTCTTC. This gives the protein CASSTVRGLSYNEQFF.

The V and J genes are TRBV29-1 and TRBJ2-3; no firm D call. The CDR3 covers 12 residues. Deletions cut 7 bases from V and 2 bases from J, with 10 bases between. Germline assignment: CDR1 SQVTM and CDR2 ANQGSEA. The CDR3 bases are TGCAGCGCGGGCGCCCCCACAGATACGCAGTATTTT. Translation gives CSAGAPTDTQYF.

The rearrangement links TRBV28 to TRBJ2-5; unclear D gene. Germline V gives CDR1 MDHEN, CDR2 SYDVKM. This CDR3 spans 13 amino acids. Trimming shortened V by 4 bases and J by 1 base, and 7 bases separated the two germline ends. The CDR3 bases are TGTGCCAGCAGTTACGTGGCCCAAGAGACCCAGTACTTC. Amino acid sequence: CASSYVAQETQYF.

In its sample, this clone was seen once. Additional DNA sequences in this sample encode the identical CDR3. J is TRBJ2-1 and V is TRBV18, with D possibly being TRBD2 (5 bases). The CDR3 extends over 13 amino acids. V was cut by 3 bases and J by 8 bases, with 11 bases left in between. CDR1 is KGHSH and CDR2 is LQKENI in the germline V gene. Written as DNA, the CDR3 is TGTGCCAGCTCACCCCCGGGGTCGGATGAGCAGTTCTTC. It encodes CASSPPGSDEQFF. The full variable domain, rest sourced from reference TRBV18 and TRBJ2-1, is NAGVMQNPRHLVRRRGQEARLRCSPMKGHSHVYWYRQLPEEGLKFMVYLQKENIIDESGMPKERFSAEFPKEGPSILRIQQVVRGDSAAYFCASSPPGSDEQFFGPGTRLTVL.

DNA of the CDR3: TGTGCCAGCAGTTTAAAAGGGGTCCGCAGGGCCTACGAGCAGTACTTC. Translated: CASSLKGVRRAYEQYF. The V call is TRBV27, the J call TRBJ2-7; the D gene is possibly TRBD1 (5 bases). Germline V CDR1 and CDR2: MNHEY, SMNVEV (reference sequence). The CDR3 is 16 residues long. V lost 2 bases to trimming and J lost 2 bases, with 16 bases between them.